Listed here is a single T cell receptor beta chain. The antigen is undetermined. Germline CDR1 is SGHTA and CDR2 is FQGNSA. J gave up 5 bases and V 10 bases, and 8 bases lay outside the gene matches. The CDR3 length is 14 residues. Included in the TCR beta cDNA libraries were unique molecular identifiers. The authors obtained about 520,000 cDNA molecules from approximately 0.95 to 9.8 million T cells. From the PCR reads, TCRdb called clonotypes with MiXCR, one entry per CDR3 protein. The sample includes around 770,000 distinct CDR3 sequences, approximately 44% of them seen just once. This sample is drawn from a study of post-analysis software for immune sequencing data. Findings and caveats of the study: When patients were compared with controls, four or five TRBV segments were more frequent, TRBV5-6, TRBV5-1 and TRBV20-1 among them.

The specimen was blood. The sequence was collected from a girl between 10 and 17 years old with multiple sclerosis. This chain links TRBV7-2 with TRBJ2-1; 10 nucleotides line up with TRBD2. CDR3 region: CATSSLAGDNEQFF. CDR3 DNA sequence: TGTGCCACCTCGAGCCTAGCGGGAGACAATGAGCAGTTCTTC. The full variable domain, rest sourced from reference TRBV7-2 and TRBJ2-1, is GAGVSQSPSNKVTEKGKDVELRCDPISGHTALYWYRQSLGQGLEFLIYFQGNSAPDKSGLPSDRFSAERTGGSVSTLTIQRTQQEDSAVYLCATSSLAGDNEQFFGPGTRLTVL.